The 4 T cell receptor beta chains below all came from one sample that was sequenced in a study of T cell repertoires in cytomegalovirus infection. Their antigens are not known. TCRdb itself ran the reads through MiXCR, one entry per CDR3 protein. Here the sample spans about 340,000 distinct CDR3 sequences, 25% to 35% being singletons. The sample was cultured PBMCs, taken from culture after CMV antigen stimulation. All receptors come from a human donor in good health (CMV status not recorded). Some clones in this sample may be carry-over from other donors' samples.

The chain has TRBV11-2 and TRBJ1-1; D not certain. Between the trimmed V and J ends, which lost 4 bases and 8 bases, there was a span of 8 bases. Germline V CDR1 and CDR2: SGHAT, FQNNGV. The CDR3 spans 11 residues. The CDR3 is CASSYSEEAFF. CDR3 bases: TGTGCCAGCAGCTACAGCGAGGAAGCTTTCTTT.

The chain has TRBV5-1 and TRBJ1-1; tentatively, D is TRBD1 (6 bases). Per germline, CDR1 SGHRS and CDR2 YFSETQ. V gave up 0 bases and J gave up 0 bases, with 9 bases separating them. CDR3 length: 15 amino acids. CDR3 loop: CASSLAGTLNTEAFF. The CDR3 DNA sequence: TGCGCCAGCAGCTTGGCGGGGACATTGAACACTGAAGCTTTCTTT.

V usage is TRBV27 and J usage is TRBJ1-1, with D unresolved. CDR3 length: 13 amino acids. Germline V gene data show CDR1 as MNHEY and CDR2 as SMNVEV (reference sequence). The ends were cut back, 0 bases at V and 5 bases at J, with 7 bases in the middle. The CDR3 DNA is TGTGCCAGCAGTTTATCCACAAAGACTGAAGCTTTCTTT. This gives the protein CASSLSTKTEAFF.

This clonotype has a handful of counts. The chain employs TRBV5-5 and TRBJ1-5; the D is unclear. CDR1 and CDR2 from the germline V gene are SGHKS and YYEKEE (reference sequence). This CDR3 contains 14 residues. V was pared by 5 bases and J by 5 bases, with 14 bases between. CDR3 DNA: TGTGCCAGCAGTCCGTATAATAATTATCAGCCCCAGCATTTT. Its translation: CASSPYNNYQPQHF.